Described below is a single T cell receptor beta chain sequence and its context. The antigen is undetermined. The J segment lost 2 bases and the V segment lost 10 bases, leaving 6 bases of the junction unmatched. The length of the CDR3 is 13 residues. Germline V gene lookup returns CDR1 MNHEY and CDR2 SVGAGI. The data stem from a study of CD8+ T cells in alopecia areata. Study-level background: Treated individuals took tofacitinib by mouth, 5 to 10 mg twice daily. Study findings and constraints: TCRs were shared less clearly across patients than in mice, possibly for HLA-related reasons.

Stated treatment: oral pan-JAK inhibitor, 5-10 mg twice daily. Alopecia areata patients provided lesional scalp punch biopsies and peripheral blood. RNA extraction was followed by reverse transcription into cDNA, which acted as the sequencing template. The data were produced by immunoSEQ multiplex PCR, yet TCRdb's version contains in-frame clones alone and is incomplete. There are about 110,000 clones in the sample; 84% occur only once, and 24% lies in the top ten. The clonotype originates from a human donor with alopecia areata. The sequenced sample was CD8+ T cells sorted from blood, obtained at week 24, from a patient treated with tofacitinib. The V gene is TRBV6-5, the J gene TRBJ2-3, with TRBD1 matching 7 bases. This CDR3 is CATRQGNTDTQYF. The DNA of the CDR3 is TGTGCCACCCGACAGGGTAACACAGATACGCAGTATTTT.